Detailed here is one T cell receptor (beta chain). Together with a sample-barcoded 5' primer, a J-beta primer mix was included in a second PCR lasting about 6 to 12 cycles. TCRdb used MiXCR to reprocess the 5' RACE reads, holding one entry per CDR3 protein. This table has under 1,000,000 distinct CDR3 sequences, approximately 35% appearing once. The sample originates from a study of blood T cells in healthy people across ages. CDR1 SGDLS and CDR2 YYNGEE come from the germline V gene. The CDR3 is 15 amino acids. V trimming: 4 bases; J trimming: 3 bases; junction bases outside the gene matches: 8. Sequencing input: blood. The chain employs TRBV9 and TRBJ2-7; TRBD2 agrees at 9 bases. The clonotype was recovered from a man between 18 and 35 years old in good health. CDR3 sequence: CASSIEASGNYEQYF. The CDR3 DNA reads as TGTGCCAGCAGCATAGAGGCTAGCGGGAACTACGAGCAGTACTTC. Based on the CDR3 plus reference TRBV9 and TRBJ2-7, the full variable domain is DSGVTQTPKHLITATGQRVTLRCSPRSGDLSVYWYQQSLDQGLQFLIQYYNGEERAKGNILERFSAQQFPDLHSELNLSSLELGDSALYFCASSIEASGNYEQYFGPGTRLTVT.